This TCR beta chain was obtained from a study of T cells after yellow fever vaccination (dated by TCRdb to about 2019). A note on the overall study: Libraries from fractions with low cell numbers were prepared with the SMART-Seq v4 Ultra Low Input RNA kit. The cohort comprised two healthy male donors, one aged 18 to 30 and one aged 30 to 40 years. Bulk PBMC replicates and cell subsets were isolated from blood drawn at multiple timepoints before and after both primary and secondary immunization. To follow T-cell clones before and after primary and booster YFV17D yellow fever vaccination, bulk TCR alpha and beta repertoires were sequenced over time.

These reads were obtained on an Illumina NovaSeq 6000. TCR cDNA was synthesized by 5'RACE template switching, through which a universal primer site and unique molecular identifiers were introduced. Priming for cDNA synthesis came from both the TCR alpha and TCR beta constant segments. Library amplification involved two PCR steps, and the second step added sample barcodes and sequencing adapters. Sequencing of the libraries was done on either Illumina HiSeq 2500 (2x100 bp) or NovaSeq (2x150 bp). The original methods were these. Demultiplexing of reads and collapsing into UMI consensus sequences were performed with MIGEC, and V(D)J alignment was carried out with MiXCR. Vaccine-responding clonotypes were identified with edgeR using replicate PBMC samples, with FDR below 0.01 and a log2 fold change above 5 up to day 15 being required. Each bulk clonotype received a CD4 or CD8 identity based on whether the sequenced CD4 or CD8 repertoire contained that clonotype at higher abundance. The public reads were quality trimmed at Q25 with fastp and then assembled into clones with MiXCR by TCRdb, keeping productive beta chains. Every distinct CDR3 protein forms one entry, paired with its most common genes and DNA. The V and J calls here are based on TCRdb, not the publication. The sample table contains under 250,000 distinct CDR3 sequences; only one count was recorded for under 3.5% of them. The leading ten clones occupy approximately 3% of the sample.

The sample's treatment or condition label is to be understood as: live attenuated yellow fever vaccine strain. A standard Ficoll-Paque protocol was used to isolate PBMCs from peripheral blood. Dynabeads CD4 and CD8 positive selection kits were used to isolate CD4 and CD8 T-cell fractions. TriZol was used to extract RNA from bulk PBMCs, from CD4 and CD8 fractions, and from dextramer-positive and dextramer-negative fractions. V loses 5 bases, J loses 5 bases, and the germline ends lie 21 bases apart. CDR1 SEHNR and CDR2 FQNEAQ were looked up in the germline V gene (reference sequence). Reading from cysteine to phenylalanine, the CDR3 counts 16 amino acids. The sequence is cut down to CDR3 DNA, 48 bases in frame from base 1. This clonotype was seen only a few times. The specificity of this receptor is unknown. Base qualities were left out, and no much larger clone turns up one base away. General study outcomes and caveats: Computational filtering was required because FACS-sorted repertoires could contain abundant contaminating clonotypes from the bulk population. Most clones expanded after primary vaccination were re-detected after the booster (about 95% of CD4 and roughly 85% of CD8), suggesting broad memory maintenance. Only a couple of donors were included in the study, so the extent to which the findings can be generalized is limited. A small fraction of clonotypes showed up in both the CD4 and CD8 compartments, probably as a result of convergent recombination. Compared with the primary T-cell response, the secondary T-cell response was weaker but faster, peaking on day 5 rather than day 15.

This sequence was found in a young man who received the YFV17D yellow fever vaccine. The sample in question was CD4+ T cells sorted from PBMCs, obtained 10 days after the yellow fever booster vaccination. The chain uses TRBV7-9 and TRBJ1-1, and TRBD1 may be the D gene, going by 6 matching bases. The DNA sequence follows: TGTGCCAGCAGCCCCATGCTGGCAGGGGTTAAGACTGAAGCTTTCTTT. Its coded protein is CASSPMLAGVKTEAFF.